The following is a T cell receptor beta chain sequence with its context. Its antigen is not known. Arm-PCR of CDR3 regions and iRepertoire HTBI primers were the basis on which TCR beta libraries were built. TCRdb itself ran the multiplex PCR reads through MiXCR, one entry per CDR3 protein. Among some 370,000 distinct CDR3 sequences listed, 23% were seen once. There are 15 residues in the CDR3. The V and J ends lost 3 bases and 3 bases, in that order; junction bases with no gene match: 5. Germline-derived CDR1 and CDR2 are WSHSY and SAAADI. The data belong to a study of regulatory T cells in long-lasting Graves disease. Time point defined: persistent/refractory GD, antithyroid drugs over 5 years with positive TRAb. RNA isolated from PBMCs was used to make the TCR library. Overall study results and limits: Possibly, too few samples lowered accuracy. TRBV28 was favored in persistent disease, as were TRBJ1-2 and TRBJ2-5. More public clonotypes were shared by persistent patients (around 3,000) than by new patients (roughly 910). Persistent Graves' cases showed lower TCR diversity than newly diagnosed cases.

The TCR was taken from a woman aged 40 to 50 with Graves disease. The starting material was peripheral blood mononuclear cells (PBMCs), obtained when the disease was refractory, from a patient treated with antithyroid drugs. J is TRBJ2-5 and V is TRBV10-2, with 9 nucleotides matching TRBD2. The CDR3 nucleotides read TGCGCCAGCAGTGATCTAGCGGGACTGGAAGAGACCCAGTACTTC. This gives the protein CASSDLAGLEETQYF.